The 23 T cell receptor beta chains below were found in one sample sequenced in a study of neurological immune-mediated disorders. Time point in this sample: technical triplicate 1. One entry per CDR3 protein, called by TCRdb with MiXCR from the 5' RACE reads. The repertoire holds tens of thousands of distinct CDR3 sequences, with 8.5% to 14% as singletons. Sequences were obtained from PBMCs. The receptors shown here come from a man between 60 and 75 years old with HTLV-1-associated myelopathy (HAM/TSP).

This clonotype showed up many times. The gene calls are TRBV24-1 and TRBJ2-1; D is ambiguous. The CDR3 extends over 14 amino acids. V lost 8 bases and J lost 3, with 13 bases in between. Germline V gives CDR1 KGHDR, CDR2 SFDVKD. The CDR3 region is CATISYGDYNEQFF. For the CDR3, the DNA is TGTGCCACCATTTCTTACGGAGACTACAATGAGCAGTTCTTC.

The gene calls are TRBV5-1 and TRBJ2-3, with no clear D. Trimming took 0 bases from V and 2 from J, leaving 13 bases between them. Germline lookup yields CDR1 SGHRS and CDR2 YFSETQ. The CDR3 is made up of 16 amino acids. The CDR3 sequence: CASSLGPGFDTDTQYF. CDR3 sequence (DNA): TGCGCCAGCAGCTTGGGACCCGGGTTCGACACAGATACGCAGTATTTT.

Concerning this clonotype itself: A read error may be the cause here, since a much bigger clone is one base away. The chain is built from TRBV3-1 and TRBJ1-2; D is possibly TRBD1 (6 bases). The CDR3 sequence is 13 residues long. Germline CDR1 is LGHDT and CDR2 is YNNKEL (reference sequence). The CDR3 is CVSSRTERHGYTF. CDR3 DNA: TGTGTCAGCTCTAGGACAGAACGTCATGGCTACACCTTC. The complete variable domain, with remaining parts taken from reference TRBV3-1 and TRBJ1-2, reads DTAVSQTPKYLVTQMGNDKSIKCEQNLGHDTMYWYKQDSKKFLKIMFSYNNKELIINETVPNRFSPKSPDKAHLNLHINSLELGDSAVYFCVSSRTERHGYTFGSGTRLTVV.

This clonotype was picked up many times. The rearrangement uses TRBV27 and TRBJ1-2, with 10 bases matching TRBD1. V gave up 6 bases and J gave up 8 bases; unmatched junction bases: 12. This CDR3 has 15 residues. The germline V gene has CDR1 MNHEY and CDR2 SMNVEV (reference sequence). CDR3 coding DNA: TGTGCCAGCAGGACGAGGGACAGGGGTCGGTACGGCTACACCTTC. It codes for CASRTRDRGRYGYTF.

This clonotype was counted at least ten times. This chain uses TRBV28 with TRBJ1-1, with no clear D. Per germline, CDR1 MDHEN and CDR2 SYDVKM. The CDR3 spans 13 residues. V was clipped by 5 bases and J by 6 bases, with 13 bases between them. CDR3 amino acids: CASSPQVPAEAFF. In DNA form, the CDR3 reads TGTGCCAGCAGTCCTCAAGTCCCGGCTGAAGCTTTCTTT.

There are many counts of this clonotype. The gene calls are TRBV28 and TRBJ2-5, with D perhaps being TRBD1 or TRBD2 (5 bases each). Trimming removed 5 bases at V and 2 bases at J, with 12 bases between. Germline assignment: CDR1 MDHEN and CDR2 SYDVKM. The CDR3 is made up of 14 amino acids. In DNA form, the CDR3 reads TGTGCCAGCAGTCCGGGGACGTATCAAGAGACCCAGTACTTC. Its protein product is CASSPGTYQETQYF.

In its sample, this clonotype was seen many times. The rearrangement uses TRBV12-3 or TRBV12-4 and TRBJ1-2; D is uncertain. V dropped 5 bases and J dropped 6 bases, with 10 bases sitting between them. This CDR3 spans 12 amino acids. The CDR3, as DNA: TGTGCCAGCAGTCGTGGAAGGGATGGCTACACCTTC. It encodes CASSRGRDGYTF.

This clonotype was counted many times. The chain recombines TRBV20-1 with TRBJ2-3, with a weak D call TRBD2 (6 bases). CDR3 length equals 15 residues. CDR1 and CDR2 (germline): DFQATT, SNEGSKA (reference sequence). The V end was cut by 4 bases, the J end by 0 bases, with 14 bases between. Written as DNA, the CDR3 is TGCAGTGCTATTTTAGCGGAAAAGAGCACAGATACGCAGTATTTT. As protein: CSAILAEKSTDTQYF.

In its sample, this clonotype was seen many times. V gene TRBV25-1 combines with J gene TRBJ2-3; no clear D gene. Germline lookup yields CDR1 MGHDK and CDR2 SYGVNS. The CDR3 totals 15 residues. V was clipped by 3 bases and J by 0 bases, with 10 bases between them. CDR3 nucleotide sequence: TGTGCCAGCAGTGAGTGGACGGAGAGCACAGATACGCAGTATTTT. It yields the protein CASSEWTESTDTQYF.

This clonotype was recorded at least ten times. This chain connects TRBV4-1 to TRBJ2-2, with 12 bases matching TRBD2. Trimming removed 2 bases from V and 3 bases from J; junction bases left unmatched: 1. CDR1 is MGHRA, CDR2 YSYEKL, per germline. This CDR3 is 16 amino acids long. CDR3 residues: CASSQLAGGYTGELFF. Here the CDR3 DNA reads TGCGCCAGCAGCCAACTAGCGGGAGGGTACACCGGGGAGCTGTTTTTT.

This clonotype is termed medium-sized (0.01 to 0.1%). The genes are TRBV15 and TRBJ2-5, with 9 bases aligning to TRBD1. Trimming removed 3 bases from V and 3 bases from J; junction bases left unmatched: 2. Germline CDR1 and CDR2: LNHNV and YYDKDF (reference sequence). The CDR3 consists of 14 residues. CDR3 residues: CATSSRDREETQYF. The CDR3 DNA sequence: TGTGCCACCAGCAGCCGGGACAGGGAAGAGACCCAGTACTTC.

This clonotype occurred many times. The chain combines TRBV6-5 with TRBJ2-5; 9 bases align to TRBD2. Germline assignment: CDR1 MNHEY and CDR2 SVGAGI. V lost 5 bases and J lost 2; bases outside the gene matches: 3. The length of the CDR3 is 14 residues. The CDR3 coding sequence is TGTGCCAGCAGTCTCACTAGCGGGCAAGAGACCCAGTACTTC. Translation gives CASSLTSGQETQYF.

This clonotype was seen many times. The chain recombines TRBV6-5 with TRBJ2-3, with D perhaps matching TRBD2 (5 bases). In germline, CDR1 is MNHEY, CDR2 SVGAGI. This CDR3 contains 11 residues. V lost 6 bases, J lost 4 bases, and 5 bases lay in between. The CDR3 coding sequence is TGTGCCAGCAGACTAGCAGATACGCAGTATTTT. This sequence encodes CASRLADTQYF.

In this sample, this clonotype turned up many times. The chain combines TRBV20-1 with TRBJ2-1; D is unresolved. Per the germline V gene, CDR1 is DFQATT and CDR2 is SNEGSKA (reference sequence). This CDR3 is built from 13 residues. The V end lost 7 bases, the J end lost 4 bases, and 14 bases lay between the germline ends. The CDR3 spells CSGGRPEYNEQFF. CDR3 in DNA: TGCAGTGGAGGTAGGCCCGAATACAATGAGCAGTTCTTC.

This clonotype was counted at least ten times. The V and J genes are TRBV5-1 and TRBJ2-3; 11 bases line up with TRBD2. This CDR3 has 16 amino acids. V lost 4 bases and J lost 0; bases outside the gene matches: 4. Germline V gives CDR1 SGHRS, CDR2 YFSETQ. This CDR3 is CASSKGLAASTDTQYF. In DNA form, the CDR3 reads TGCGCCAGCAGCAAGGGACTAGCGGCCAGCACAGATACGCAGTATTTT.

In regard to this clonotype: Since a much larger clone is just one base distant, this may be a read error. The genes are TRBV21-1 and TRBJ1-5; the DNA was not compared with TRBD1, the D call given in the table. The J call may be in error: the DNA end matches TRBJ2-3 better. TRBV21-1 is recorded as a pseudogene. The CDR3 runs 15 residues. The CDR3 protein is CASSTPGQRNQPQYF. CDR3 bases: TGTGCCAGCAGCACCCCGGGACAGAGGAATCAGCCCCAGTATTTT.

In its sample, this clonotype was seen many times. This chain links TRBV21-1 with TRBJ2-7; TRBD1, the D gene given by the table, was not confirmed from the DNA. TRBV21-1 is marked as a pseudogene. The CDR3 is made up of 13 amino acids. The CDR3 sequence: CATRDRAFYEQYF. The CDR3, as DNA: TGTGCCACCCGGGACAGGGCGTTCTACGAGCAGTACTTC.

This clonotype was detected many times. The genes are TRBV6-5 and TRBJ2-2; possible D gene TRBD2, 6 bases. V lost 0 bases to trimming and J lost 7 bases, with 12 bases between them. The germline gives CDR1 MNHEY, CDR2 SVGAGI. The CDR3 runs to 15 residues. In DNA, the CDR3 is TGTGCCAGCAGTTACTCCGGGAGAGGTCACGGGGAGCTGTTTTTT. The encoded protein is CASSYSGRGHGELFF.

This clonotype was observed a single time. This chain links TRBV5-1 with TRBJ1-1, with TRBD1 identical over 11 bases. This CDR3 contains 19 residues. The junction had 16 bases not matched to a gene; V was cut back by 5 bases and J by 1 base. Germline CDR1 reads SGHRS; CDR2 reads YFSETQ. For the CDR3, the DNA is TGCGCCAGCAGTTTCTTGGGGGGCGGACAGGGGGCGAGGAACACTGAAGCTTTCTTT. Amino acids: CASSFLGGGQGARNTEAFF.

This clonotype was seen repeatedly, ten times or more. The CDR3 DNA reads TGTGCCAGTAGCCCTAGGGGCAGCGGCCCAAAGGGTGAGCAGTACTTC. This codes for CASSPRGSGPKGEQYF. This rearrangement joins TRBV19 to TRBJ2-7; either TRBD1 or TRBD2 may supply D (5 bases each). There are 16 residues in the CDR3. In germline, CDR1 is LNHDA, CDR2 SQIVND (reference sequence). The germline V and J ends were trimmed by 6 bases and 7 bases, with 25 bases remaining between them.

This clonotype has at least ten counts. The chain is built from TRBV5-1 and TRBJ1-3; weak D call: TRBD1 (5 bases). Germline V gene data show CDR1 as SGHRS and CDR2 as YFSETQ. The CDR3 contains 15 residues. V was cut by 0 bases and J by 2 bases, with 9 bases left in between. CDR3 bases: TGCGCCAGCAGCTTGGGACAGATGGCTGGAAACACCATATATTTT. Its translation is CASSLGQMAGNTIYF. Drawing the rest from reference TRBV5-1 and TRBJ1-3, the complete variable domain is KAGVTQTPRYLIKTRGQQVTLSCSPISGHRSVSWYQQTPGQGLQFLFEYFSETQRNKGNFPGRFSGRQFSNSRSEMNVSTLELGDSALYLCASSLGQMAGNTIYFGEGSWLTVV.

This clonotype was seen many times. The chain couples TRBV5-1 to TRBJ2-7; possibly TRBD1 or TRBD2 for D (6 bases each). The germline V gene has CDR1 SGHRS and CDR2 YFSETQ. The germline V and J ends were trimmed by 2 bases and 3 bases, with 15 bases remaining between them. This CDR3 comprises 15 residues. The CDR3 here is CASSFNGGEGYEQYF. The DNA of the CDR3 is TGCGCCAGCAGCTTCAACGGGGGCGAAGGCTACGAGCAGTACTTC.

This clonotype was seen many times. The gene calls are TRBV6-6 and TRBJ1-2; D uncertain. V was pared by 5 bases and J by 6 bases, with 19 bases between. The CDR3 spans 15 residues. The germline V gene encodes CDR1 MNHNY and CDR2 SVGAGI (reference sequence). CDR3 sequence reads: CASSHPLVGSHGYTF. CDR3 nucleotides: TGTGCCAGCAGTCACCCGCTGGTCGGAAGCCATGGCTACACCTTC.